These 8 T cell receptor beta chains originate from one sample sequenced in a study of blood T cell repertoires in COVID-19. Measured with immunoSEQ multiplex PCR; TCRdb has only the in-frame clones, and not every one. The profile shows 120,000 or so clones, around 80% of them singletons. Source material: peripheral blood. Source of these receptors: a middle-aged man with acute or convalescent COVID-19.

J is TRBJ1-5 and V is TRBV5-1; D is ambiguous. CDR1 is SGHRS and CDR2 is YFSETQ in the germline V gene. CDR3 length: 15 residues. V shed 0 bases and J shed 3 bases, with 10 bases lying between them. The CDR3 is CASSLGQTNNQPQHF. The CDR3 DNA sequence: TGCGCCAGCAGCTTGGGCCAGACTAACAATCAGCCCCAGCATTTT.

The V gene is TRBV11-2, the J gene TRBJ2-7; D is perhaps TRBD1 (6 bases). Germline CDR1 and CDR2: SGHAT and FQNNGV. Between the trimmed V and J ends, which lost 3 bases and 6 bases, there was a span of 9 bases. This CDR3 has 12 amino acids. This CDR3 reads CASSLTGTEQYF. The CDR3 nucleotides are TGTGCCAGCAGCTTGACAGGAACCGAGCAGTACTTC.

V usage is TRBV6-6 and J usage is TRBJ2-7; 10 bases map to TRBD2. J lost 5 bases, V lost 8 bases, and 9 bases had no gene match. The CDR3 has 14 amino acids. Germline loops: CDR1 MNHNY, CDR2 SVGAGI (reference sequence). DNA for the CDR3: TGTGCCAGCTCCTATCTAGCGGGAGCTCACGAGCAGTACTTC. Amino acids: CASSYLAGAHEQYF.

The CDR3 spells CAWREPKNIQYF. CDR3 DNA sequence: TGTGCCTGGAGAGAGCCCAAAAACATTCAGTACTTC. This chain uses TRBV30 with TRBJ2-4; D ambiguous. Germline CDR1 GTSNPN, CDR2 SVGIG (reference sequence). V was cut by 3 bases and J by 2 bases, with 5 bases left in between. The CDR3 runs to 12 residues.

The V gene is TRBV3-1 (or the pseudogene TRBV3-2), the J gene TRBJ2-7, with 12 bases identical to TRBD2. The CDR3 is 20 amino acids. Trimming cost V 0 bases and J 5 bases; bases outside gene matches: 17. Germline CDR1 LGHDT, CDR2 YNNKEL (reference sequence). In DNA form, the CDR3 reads TGTGCCAGCAGCCAAGATTTCGCTTCTAGCGGGGGGGCACGATCGAACGAGCAGTACTTC. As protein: CASSQDFASSGGARSNEQYF.

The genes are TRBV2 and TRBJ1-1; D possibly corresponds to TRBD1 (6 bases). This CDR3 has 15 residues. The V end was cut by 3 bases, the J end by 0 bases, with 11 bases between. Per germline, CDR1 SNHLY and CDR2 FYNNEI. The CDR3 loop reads CASSDSQGLNTEAFF. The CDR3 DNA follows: TGTGCCAGCAGTGACTCACAGGGACTGAACACTGAAGCTTTCTTT.

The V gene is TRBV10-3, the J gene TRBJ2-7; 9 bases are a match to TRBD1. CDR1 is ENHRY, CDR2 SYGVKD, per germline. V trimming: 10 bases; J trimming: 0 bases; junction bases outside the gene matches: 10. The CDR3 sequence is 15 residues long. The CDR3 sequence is CATADRGRSSYEQYF. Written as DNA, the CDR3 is TGTGCCACCGCGGACAGGGGACGAAGCTCCTACGAGCAGTACTTC.

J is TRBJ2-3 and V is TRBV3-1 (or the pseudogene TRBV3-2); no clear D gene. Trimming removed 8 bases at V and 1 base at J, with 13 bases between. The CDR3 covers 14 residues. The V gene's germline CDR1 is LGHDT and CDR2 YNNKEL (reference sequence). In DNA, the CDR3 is TGTGCCAGCGGAGCCCTCTACGGCACAGATACGCAGTATTTT. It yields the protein CASGALYGTDTQYF.